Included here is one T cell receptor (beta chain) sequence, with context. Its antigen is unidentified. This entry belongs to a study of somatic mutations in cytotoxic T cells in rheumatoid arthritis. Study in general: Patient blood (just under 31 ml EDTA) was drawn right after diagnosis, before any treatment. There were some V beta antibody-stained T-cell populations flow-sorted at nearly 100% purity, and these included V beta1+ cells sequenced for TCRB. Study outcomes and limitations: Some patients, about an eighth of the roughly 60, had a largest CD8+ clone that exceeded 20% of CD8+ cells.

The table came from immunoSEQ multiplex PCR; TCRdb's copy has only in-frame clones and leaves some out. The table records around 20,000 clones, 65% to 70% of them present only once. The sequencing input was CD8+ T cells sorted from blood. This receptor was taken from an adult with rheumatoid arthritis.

CDR3 nucleotides: TGTGCCAGTAGCCCATCAGGGGCGAACACTGAAGCTTTCTTT. Amino acids: CASSPSGANTEAFF. The chain uses TRBV19 and TRBJ1-1; a weak D match, TRBD1 (6 bases). Germline V gives CDR1 LNHDA, CDR2 SQIVND (reference sequence). The CDR3 sequence is 14 residues long. The ends were cut back, 6 bases at V and 1 base at J, with 12 bases in the middle.